This T cell receptor (beta chain) was captured by sequencing in a study of T cell responses to AZD1222 COVID-19 vaccine. Study-wide results and limits: Following two doses of AZD1222, Spike-specific TCR breadth and depth rose.

TCRdb keeps only in-frame clones here, not all; method: immunoSEQ multiplex PCR. Altogether about 130,000 clones are present, 93% being singletons, with the ten largest covering around 3.1%. Comment on this clone: Antigen unknown.

V lost 8 bases and J 0 bases, leaving 8 bases between the germline ends. CDR3 length: 12 amino acids. Germline V gene lookup returns CDR1 MDHEN and CDR2 SYDVKM. This chain connects TRBV28 to TRBJ2-7; D not resolved. The sequence derives from an adult in good health. Sample: peripheral blood, taken on day 0 of AZD1222 vaccination. CDR3 amino acids: CASLSDSYEQYF. The CDR3 DNA reads as TGTGCCAGCCTAAGCGACTCCTACGAGCAGTACTTC.